A selection of T cell receptor beta chains follows, all from one sample in a study of T-cell memory formation after mild COVID-19. TCRdb passed the 5' RACE reads through MiXCR, listing each CDR3 protein once. The table lists under 250,000 distinct CDR3 sequences, approximately 15% of them singletons. Specimen: PBMCs or a T cell subset sorted from them (not recorded which). The receptors shown here come from an adult woman who had mild COVID-19 (a few samples of this study predate the infection). Cell type and time point are not known. Both conserved end residues are part of each CDR3. Each record gives: CDR3 protein, CDR3 DNA, D gene, J gene, CDR3 length, clone size, V gene. D genes are given only for firm matches. Size is omitted from some rows. Given values are once, few, many or a class for expanded clones.

CDR3: CSVEGPNEQFF
DNA: TGCAGCGTTGAAGGTCCGAATGAGCAGTTCTTC
D: -
J: TRBJ2-1
length: 11
size: -
V: TRBV29-1

CDR3: CATSAWSDTDTQYF
DNA: TGTGCCACCAGTGCTTGGTCGGATACAGATACGCAGTATTTT
D: -
J: TRBJ2-3
length: 14
size: -
V: TRBV24-1

CDR3: CASSNASYNEQFF
DNA: TGCGCCAGCAGCAACGCCAGCTACAATGAGCAGTTCTTC
D: -
J: TRBJ2-1
length: 13
size: -
V: TRBV5-1

CDR3: CASTRGQGVEAFF
DNA: TGTGCCAGCACCCGAGGACAGGGGGTTGAAGCTTTCTTT
D: TRBD1
J: TRBJ1-1
length: 13
size: -
V: TRBV12-3/TRBV12-4

CDR3: CASSNAQGSAYGYTF
DNA: TGTGCCAGTAGTAATGCCCAGGGGTCGGCCTATGGCTACACCTTC
D: -
J: TRBJ1-2
length: 15
size: few
V: TRBV19

CDR3: CASPLGVRNTEAFF
DNA: TGTGCCAGCCCCTTGGGGGTCCGAAACACTGAAGCTTTCTTT
D: -
J: TRBJ1-1
length: 14
size: many
V: TRBV6-1

CDR3: CATSHRGSSGANVLTF
DNA: TGTGCCACCAGCCACAGGGGCAGCTCTGGGGCCAACGTCCTGACTTTC
D: TRBD1
J: TRBJ2-6
length: 16
size: few
V: TRBV24-1

CDR3: CASSQDRVAGGISYEQYF
DNA: TGTGCCAGCAGCCAAGATAGAGTAGCGGGAGGCATCTCCTACGAGCAGTACTTC
D: TRBD2
J: TRBJ2-7
length: 18
size: few
V: TRBV14

CDR3: CASSVGLAGVTGELFF
DNA: TGTGCCAGCAGCGTAGGTCTAGCGGGAGTAACCGGGGAGCTGTTTTTT
D: TRBD2
J: TRBJ2-2
length: 16
size: many
V: TRBV9

CDR3: CASSSRGVRNEQFF
DNA: TGTGCCAGCAGTTCTAGGGGGGTTCGCAATGAGCAGTTCTTC
D: -
J: TRBJ2-1
length: 14
size: -
V: TRBV12-3/TRBV12-4

CDR3: CASSQDQGDNEQFF
DNA: TGTGCCAGCAGCCAAGATCAGGGGGACAATGAGCAGTTCTTC
D: TRBD1
J: TRBJ2-1
length: 14
size: -
V: TRBV4-2

CDR3: CAWAIGREQYF
DNA: TGTGCCTGGGCCATCGGCCGGGAGCAGTACTTC
D: -
J: TRBJ2-7
length: 11
size: few
V: TRBV30

CDR3: CASSLMGTETQYF
DNA: TGTGCCAGCAGCTTGATGGGTACGGAGACCCAGTACTTC
D: -
J: TRBJ2-5
length: 13
size: -
V: TRBV5-8

CDR3: CASSLRGDGNQPQHF
DNA: TGCGCCAGCAGCTTGAGAGGGGATGGTAATCAGCCCCAGCATTTT
D: -
J: TRBJ1-5
length: 15
size: -
V: TRBV5-1

CDR3: CASSPGLAGAGGTQYF
DNA: TGTGCCAGCAGTCCGGGACTAGCGGGAGCGGGGGGGACCCAGTACTTC
D: TRBD2
J: TRBJ2-5
length: 16
size: few
V: TRBV12-3/TRBV12-4

CDR3: CASSPHLRVQETQYF
DNA: TGTGCCAGCAGCCCCCATCTCAGGGTCCAAGAGACCCAGTACTTC
D: -
J: TRBJ2-5
length: 15
size: -
V: TRBV7-2

CDR3: CASSAGTMNTEAFF
DNA: TGTGCCAGCAGTGCGGGGACGATGAACACTGAAGCTTTCTTT
D: -
J: TRBJ1-1
length: 14
size: -
V: TRBV6-5

CDR3: CASRSGLQETQYF
DNA: TGCGCCAGCAGGTCGGGACTCCAAGAGACCCAGTACTTC
D: -
J: TRBJ2-5
length: 13
size: -
V: TRBV5-1

CDR3: CASSYMGSNEQFF
DNA: TGTGCCAGCAGCTACATGGGGTCCAATGAGCAGTTCTTC
D: -
J: TRBJ2-1
length: 13
size: -
V: TRBV7-9

CDR3: CASSWAGQGKYTIYF
DNA: TGTGCCAGCAGTTGGGCGGGACAGGGGAAGTACACCATATATTTT
D: TRBD1
J: TRBJ1-3
length: 15
size: few
V: TRBV12-3/TRBV12-4

CDR3: CASSQDLQNEAFF
DNA: TGTGCCAGCAGCCAAGATCTCCAGAATGAAGCTTTCTTT
D: -
J: TRBJ1-1
length: 13
size: few
V: TRBV3-1

CDR3: CATSDRSGRAINEQFF
DNA: TGTGCCACCAGTGATAGGAGCGGGAGGGCCATCAATGAGCAGTTCTTC
D: TRBD2
J: TRBJ2-1
length: 16
size: many
V: TRBV24-1

CDR3: CASSLSAVTYEQYF
DNA: TGTGCCAGCTCACTATCGGCAGTTACCTACGAGCAGTACTTC
D: -
J: TRBJ2-7
length: 14
size: -
V: TRBV18

CDR3: CASSLDRASDTEAFF
DNA: TGTGCCAGCAGCTTAGACAGGGCTTCGGACACTGAAGCTTTCTTT
D: -
J: TRBJ1-1
length: 15
size: once
V: TRBV11-3

CDR3: CASSFGQGVMGNEQFF
DNA: TGTGCCAGCAGCTTCGGCCAGGGAGTGATGGGCAATGAGCAGTTCTTC
D: -
J: TRBJ2-1
length: 16
size: -
V: TRBV11-2

CDR3: CASSNPGGLTQHF
DNA: TGCGCCAGCAGCAATCCGGGGGGTCTTACCCAGCATTTT
D: -
J: TRBJ1-5
length: 13
size: -
V: TRBV4-1

CDR3: CASRGQGAGEAFF
DNA: TGTGCCAGCAGGGGACAGGGGGCCGGAGAAGCTTTCTTT
D: TRBD1
J: TRBJ1-1
length: 13
size: -
V: TRBV11-2

CDR3: CASSSVGGYEQYF
DNA: TGCGCCAGCAGCTCAGTGGGAGGCTACGAGCAGTACTTC
D: -
J: TRBJ2-7
length: 13
size: many
V: TRBV5-1

CDR3: CASSEPSVSGRPLF
DNA: TGTGCCAGCAGCGAGCCCTCGGTTAGCGGGAGGCCGCTCTTC
D: TRBD2
J: TRBJ2-1
length: 14
size: many
V: TRBV7-9

CDR3: CASSFAGQGAYEQYF
DNA: TGCGCCAGCAGCTTTGCAGGCCAGGGGGCCTACGAGCAGTACTTC
D: TRBD1
J: TRBJ2-7
length: 15
size: -
V: TRBV5-1

CDR3: CASSSQGNYGYTF
DNA: TGTGCCAGCAGTTCACAGGGAAACTATGGCTACACCTTC
D: -
J: TRBJ1-2
length: 13
size: few
V: TRBV12-3/TRBV12-4

CDR3: CAWSVLGGRIQYF
DNA: TGTGCCTGGAGTGTACTGGGAGGCCGGATTCAGTACTTC
D: -
J: TRBJ2-4
length: 13
size: few
V: TRBV30

CDR3: CASSPRTTADTQYF
DNA: TGTGCCAGCTCACCACGGACTACCGCAGATACGCAGTATTTT
D: -
J: TRBJ2-3
length: 14
size: few
V: TRBV18

CDR3: CASSSQREGLYTQYF
DNA: TGTGCCAGCAGCTCCCAGCGGGAGGGCTTGTATACGCAGTATTTT
D: TRBD2
J: TRBJ2-3
length: 15
size: -
V: TRBV7-2

CDR3: CASSESRRTGLVTEAFF
DNA: TGCGCCAGCAGTGAGTCGAGAAGGACAGGGCTTGTAACTGAAGCTTTCTTT
D: TRBD1
J: TRBJ1-1
length: 17
size: -
V: TRBV10-2

CDR3: CATSGGAKNIQYF
DNA: TGTGCCACCAGCGGGGGAGCCAAAAACATTCAGTACTTC
D: -
J: TRBJ2-4
length: 13
size: few
V: TRBV24-1

CDR3: CSARDQLAGGDTQYF
DNA: TGCAGTGCTAGAGATCAACTAGCGGGAGGGGATACGCAGTATTTT
D: TRBD2
J: TRBJ2-3
length: 15
size: -
V: TRBV20-1

CDR3: CASSSGGTEAFF
DNA: TGTGCCAGCAGTTCTGGAGGCACTGAAGCTTTCTTT
D: -
J: TRBJ1-1
length: 12
size: -
V: TRBV12-3/TRBV12-4

CDR3: CSARPGVNQPQHF
DNA: TGCAGTGCTAGGCCAGGGGTAAATCAGCCCCAGCATTTT
D: -
J: TRBJ1-5
length: 13
size: few
V: TRBV20-1

CDR3: CASSHGTVHEQYF
DNA: TGTGCCAGCAGCCACGGGACAGTCCACGAGCAGTACTTC
D: TRBD1
J: TRBJ2-7
length: 13
size: -
V: TRBV5-5

CDR3: CASSQDRFAASYNEQFF
DNA: TGTGCCAGCAGCCAAGATCGATTCGCGGCTAGCTACAATGAGCAGTTCTTC
D: -
J: TRBJ2-1
length: 17
size: few
V: TRBV4-2

CDR3: CASTPLGAGGYEQYF
DNA: TGTGCCAGCACCCCGTTAGGGGCGGGAGGTTACGAGCAGTACTTC
D: TRBD2
J: TRBJ2-7
length: 15
size: few
V: TRBV7-2

CDR3: CASSVSRAAGTQYF
DNA: TGTGCCAGCAGCGTGTCAAGGGCGGCGGGCACGCAGTATTTT
D: -
J: TRBJ2-3
length: 14
size: -
V: TRBV7-9

CDR3: CASSYEVNTEAFF
DNA: TGTGCCAGCAGTTACGAGGTGAACACTGAAGCTTTCTTT
D: -
J: TRBJ1-1
length: 13
size: few
V: TRBV6-5

CDR3: CASRKMLDRGGFGETQYF
DNA: TGTGCCAGCAGGAAAATGCTGGACAGGGGGGGTTTTGGAGAGACCCAGTACTTC
D: TRBD1
J: TRBJ2-5
length: 18
size: many
V: TRBV5-6

CDR3: CASGQTSGLQETQYF
DNA: TGTGCCAGCGGCCAGACTAGCGGGCTTCAAGAGACCCAGTACTTC
D: TRBD2
J: TRBJ2-5
length: 15
size: -
V: TRBV6-2/TRBV6-3

CDR3: CASSRGDRINEQYF
DNA: TGCGCCAGCAGCCGGGGGGACAGGATCAACGAGCAGTACTTC
D: -
J: TRBJ2-7
length: 14
size: -
V: TRBV5-1

CDR3: CASSLRLTFTDTQYF
DNA: TGTGCCAGCAGCTTAAGGCTGACGTTCACAGATACGCAGTATTTT
D: -
J: TRBJ2-3
length: 15
size: -
V: TRBV5-6

CDR3: CASSLGLAILNTGELFF
DNA: TGTGCCAGCAGCTTAGGACTAGCGATTTTGAACACCGGGGAGCTGTTTTTT
D: TRBD2
J: TRBJ2-2
length: 17
size: few
V: TRBV7-2

CDR3: CSARDKQGYEQFF
DNA: TGCAGTGCTAGAGATAAACAGGGGTATGAGCAGTTCTTC
D: TRBD1
J: TRBJ2-1
length: 13
size: -
V: TRBV20-1

CDR3: CASSRGEAFF
DNA: TGTGCCAGCAGCAGAGGGGAAGCTTTCTTT
D: -
J: TRBJ1-1
length: 10
size: -
V: TRBV21-1

CDR3: CASGHSGAYEQYF
DNA: TGTGCCAGTGGTCACTCGGGGGCCTACGAGCAGTACTTC
D: -
J: TRBJ2-7
length: 13
size: -
V: TRBV19

CDR3: CASSLKSGNQPQHF
DNA: TGTGCCAGCAGTTTAAAGTCGGGGAATCAGCCCCAGCATTTT
D: -
J: TRBJ1-5
length: 14
size: -
V: TRBV12-3/TRBV12-4

CDR3: CASSPRAHGTDTQYF
DNA: TGTGCCAGCAGCCCTCGGGCCCATGGCACAGATACGCAGTATTTT
D: -
J: TRBJ2-3
length: 15
size: -
V: TRBV12-3/TRBV12-4